This TCR beta chain came from a study of T cells in tuberculosis. For the study at large: CD1B tetramers identified T cells specific for mycobacterial lipid GMM.

This clone was observed a handful of times. The assay was immunoSEQ multiplex PCR, and TCRdb's table has in-frame clones only and misses some. This table holds more than 45,000 clones, 88% found once. Thawed, overnight-rested PBMC were stained with GMM-loaded CD1B tetramer, viability dye and anti-CD3, then sorted. The lipid loaded on the CD1B tetramers was C32 glucose monomycolate from Rhodococcus equi. The CDR3 sequence is 17 residues long. CDR1 LGHNA and CDR2 YSLEER come from the germline V gene. V was shortened by 0 bases and J by 3 bases, with 17 bases between the two germline ends. Sequenced: CD1b-GMM tetramer-negative cells sorted from PBMCs. V is TRBV4-3 and J is TRBJ1-2; unclear D gene. This receptor was identified in an adult woman with latent tuberculosis. As DNA, the CDR3 is TGCGCCAGCAGCCAAGACCGTCTGGCAGGTGCCTACTATGGCTACACCTTC. This sequence encodes CASSQDRLAGAYYGYTF.